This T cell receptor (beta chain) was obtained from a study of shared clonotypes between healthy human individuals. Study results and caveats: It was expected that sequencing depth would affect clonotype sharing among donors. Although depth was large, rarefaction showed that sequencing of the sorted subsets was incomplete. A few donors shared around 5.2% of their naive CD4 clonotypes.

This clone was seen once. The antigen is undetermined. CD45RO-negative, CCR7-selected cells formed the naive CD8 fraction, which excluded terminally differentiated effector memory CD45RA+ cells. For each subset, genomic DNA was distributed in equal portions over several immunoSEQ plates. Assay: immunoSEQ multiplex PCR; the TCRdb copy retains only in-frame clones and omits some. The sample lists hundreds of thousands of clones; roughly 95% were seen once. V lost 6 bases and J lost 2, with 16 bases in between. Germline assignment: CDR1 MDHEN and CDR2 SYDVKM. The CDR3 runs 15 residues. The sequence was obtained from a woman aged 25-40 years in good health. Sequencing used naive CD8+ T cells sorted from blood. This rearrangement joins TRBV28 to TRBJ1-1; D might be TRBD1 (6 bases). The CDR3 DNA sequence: TGTGCCAGCAGGTTAACCTTGGGGGCCAACACTGAAGCTTTCTTT. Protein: CASRLTLGANTEAFF.